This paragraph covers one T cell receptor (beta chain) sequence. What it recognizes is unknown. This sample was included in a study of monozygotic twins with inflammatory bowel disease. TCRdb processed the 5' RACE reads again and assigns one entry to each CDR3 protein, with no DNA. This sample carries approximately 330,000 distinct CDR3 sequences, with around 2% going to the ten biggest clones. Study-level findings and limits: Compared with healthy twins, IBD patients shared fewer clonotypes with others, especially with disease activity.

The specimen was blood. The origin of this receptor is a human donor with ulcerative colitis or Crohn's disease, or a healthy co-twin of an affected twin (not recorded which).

CDR3: CSVEPTGGETQYF. The chain carries TRBV29-1 and TRBJ2-5; TCRdb picks TRBD1, but there is no DNA to check that call. Germline loops: CDR1 SQVTM, CDR2 ANQGSEA. The CDR3 runs to 13 residues.